This entry is about one T cell receptor beta chain. This specimen comes from a study of blood T cell repertoires in COVID-19. Study details: T cells, B-cell-depleted T cells, or PBMCs provided the cDNA or gDNA that served as material.

Assay: immunoSEQ multiplex PCR; the TCRdb copy retains only in-frame clones and omits some. The sample shows about 140,000 clones, approximately 88% of them seen only once. Germline V gene sequence: CDR1 GTSNPN, CDR2 SVGIG (reference sequence). There are 17 residues in the CDR3. Germline trimming cut 3 bases from V and 2 bases from J; bases unmatched to any gene: 13. Sequenced material: peripheral blood. The sequence derives from a man aged 65 to 79 with acute or convalescent COVID-19. V and J are TRBV30 and TRBJ1-5; 7 bases match TRBD1. The CDR3 is CAWRATGGGSGNQPQHF. In DNA form, the CDR3 reads TGTGCCTGGAGGGCCACGGGAGGGGGCAGTGGCAATCAGCCCCAGCATTTT.